The source of this T cell receptor beta chain is a study of beta chain features in type 1 diabetes. One heparinised blood draw, averaging about 100 mL, came from each donor. CD45RO/CCR7/CD25/CD127/CD95/CD27 staining was used to isolate CD4+ naive, central memory, regulatory and stem cell-like memory cells by sorting. This clone was detected a few times. Its antigen remains unidentified. Study outcomes and limitations: Type 1 diabetes patients had VDJ junctions that carried fewer insertions and more deletions. It was among patients, rather than healthy donors, that naive, central memory and Treg TCRB repertoires appeared more similar.

Reverse transcribing all isolated RNA meant expressed TCRB transcripts were sequenced. Only in-frame clones appear in the TCRdb table, and some are missing; sequencing was by immunoSEQ multiplex PCR. This table holds fewer than 900,000 clones, roughly a sixth found once. The CDR3 consists of 13 residues. The germline V gene encodes CDR1 SEHNR and CDR2 FQNEAQ (reference sequence). The ends lost 5 bases at V and 7 bases at J; junction bases unmatched: 7. The sequenced material came from naive CD4+ T cells from blood. The sequence derives from a woman between 18 and 29 years old in good health. The chain has TRBV7-9 and TRBJ1-2; 7 positions match TRBD1. The DNA for the CDR3 is TGTGCCAGCAGCCACGGGACAGAGGCTGGCTACACCTTC. It specifies CASSHGTEAGYTF.